These T cell receptor beta chains were read from a single sample in a study of post-analysis software for immune sequencing data. TCRdb called the PCR reads again in MiXCR, with one record for every CDR3 protein. This table has hundreds of thousands of distinct CDR3 sequences, about 32% appearing once. Sample: blood. The receptor set was obtained from a girl aged 5 to 17 with multiple sclerosis. Both conserved end residues are part of each CDR3. The D gene is left open where the match is weak. The size field is filled for only some rows; it gives once, few, many or a size class.

J gene	V gene	clone size	D gene	CDR3 DNA	CDR3 protein
TRBJ2-1	TRBV28	-	-	TGTGCCAGCAGCCAGAGGGGTAATGAGCAGTTCTTC	CASSQRGNEQFF
TRBJ2-7	TRBV27	few	-	TGTGCCAGCAGTTTTAGCAGGGGCGACTACGAGCAGTACTTC	CASSFSRGDYEQYF
TRBJ2-7	TRBV10-3	-	TRBD2	TGTGCCATCAACGGCAGGGCTAGCGGGAGCGTCGACGAGCAGTACTTC	CAINGRASGSVDEQYF
TRBJ1-2	TRBV7-2	-	-	TGTGCCAGCAGCCCCCAGACAGTTGTCTATGGCTACACCTTC	CASSPQTVVYGYTF
TRBJ1-4	TRBV7-9	few	-	TGTGCCAGCAGCTCGGGGGCAGCTAATGAAAAACTGTTTTTT	CASSSGAANEKLFF
TRBJ2-5	TRBV3-1	few	-	TGTGCCAGCAGCCCCCGGGCGGAGACCCAGTACTTC	CASSPRAETQYF
TRBJ2-3	TRBV10-3	few	-	TGTGCCATCAGCGCGGCGGGGTGGGGTACAGATACGCAGTATTTT	CAISAAGWGTDTQYF
TRBJ2-1	TRBV3-1	few	-	TGTGCCAGCAGCCAAGGGATCAGAAACCCCCCCAATGAGCAGTTCTTC	CASSQGIRNPPNEQFF
TRBJ2-1	TRBV4-3	-	-	TGCGCCAGCAGCCCCCAAATGCGTCTAGCAGTCTACAATGAGCAGTTCTTC	CASSPQMRLAVYNEQFF
TRBJ2-7	TRBV4-1	few	-	TGCGCCAGCAGCCAAGAGGCAGCGCCCGGGGACGAGCAGTACTTC	CASSQEAAPGDEQYF
TRBJ2-3	TRBV27	few	TRBD2	TGTGCCAGCAGCCTCTGGGGGGGAGGCACAGATACGCAGTATTTT	CASSLWGGGTDTQYF
TRBJ2-1	TRBV27	-	-	TGTGCCAGCAGTTTATCGAAATGGGCCAGCTCCTACAATGAGCAGTTCTTC	CASSLSKWASSYNEQFF
TRBJ2-2	TRBV4-2	-	TRBD2	TGTGCCAGCAGCCAAGACGGGGGGTTCGGGGAGCTGTTTTTT	CASSQDGGFGELFF
TRBJ2-7	TRBV7-2	few	TRBD2	TGTGCCAGCAGCTTAGTCGCTAGCGGGAGGACCAACGTATACGAGCAGTACTTC	CASSLVASGRTNVYEQYF
TRBJ1-4	TRBV7-8	-	TRBD1	TGTGCCAGCAGCTTAGGAGGGAGGGGGCGTGAAAAACTGTTTTTT	CASSLGGRGREKLFF
TRBJ2-5	TRBV7-9	-	TRBD2	TGTGCCAGCAGCTCCCCGGGGGGACCCCAAGAGACCCAGTACTTC	CASSSPGGPQETQYF
TRBJ1-1	TRBV6-5	many	-	TGTGCCAGCAGTTCTCGGGGGACTGAAGCTTTCTTT	CASSSRGTEAFF
TRBJ1-6	TRBV27	-	-	TGTGCCAGCAGTTTACCTGGAAATTCACCCCTCCACTTT	CASSLPGNSPLHF
TRBJ2-3	TRBV4-2	-	TRBD2	TGTGCCAGCAGCCTGACTAGCGAGTTGGGTGATACGCAGTATTTT	CASSLTSELGDTQYF
TRBJ2-5	TRBV20-1	many	TRBD2	TGCAGTGCCATCACCGGGACTAGCGGGAGGGAGTACCAAGAGACCCAGTACTTC	CSAITGTSGREYQETQYF
TRBJ2-7	TRBV27	-	TRBD1	TGTGCCAGCAGAGGACAGGGGAACTACGAGCAGTACTTC	CASRGQGNYEQYF